A selection of T cell receptor beta chains follows, all from one sample in a study of blood T cell repertoires in COVID-19. TCRdb keeps only in-frame clones here, not all; method: immunoSEQ multiplex PCR. The data show about 200,000 clones, with about 85% seen just once and around 4.9% held by the top ten. Specimen: peripheral blood. The receptors were gathered from a woman aged 80 or over with acute or convalescent COVID-19. CDR3s include the opening cysteine and the closing phenylalanine or tryptophan. D genes are given only for firm matches. For some rows the clone size is stated as once, few or many, or as a class when expanded; others skip it.

TRBV5-4,TRBD1,TRBJ1-1,-,CASSHGTARTF,TGTGCCAGCAGCCACGGGACAGCCCGAACATTT
TRBV7-3,TRBD1,TRBJ2-2,-,CASSLVGTGITGELFF,TGTGCCAGCAGCTTAGTTGGGACAGGGATCACCGGGGAGCTGTTTTTT
TRBV9,TRBD1,TRBJ1-5,-,CASSSTGLGQPQHF,TGTGCCAGCAGTTCGACAGGGCTCGGTCAGCCCCAGCATTTT
TRBV7-9,-,TRBJ1-5,-,CASSSQGLSNQPQHF,TGTGCCAGCAGCTCACAGGGATTGAGCAATCAGCCCCAGCATTTT
TRBV27,-,TRBJ2-3,-,CASSSGLSVSTDTQYF,TGTGCCAGCAGTTCTGGACTAAGCGTAAGCACAGATACGCAGTATTTT
TRBV7-9,-,TRBJ2-1,-,CAIPRDPTYNEQFF,TGTGCCATACCGCGGGATCCAACCTACAATGAGCAGTTCTTC
TRBV2,-,TRBJ2-5,once,CASRTSSGQETQYF,TGTGCCAGCCGAACGTCGTCGGGGCAAGAGACCCAGTACTTC
TRBV6-5,TRBD1,TRBJ1-5,few,CASSRDRGGNQPQHF,TGTGCCAGCAGTCGGGACAGGGGCGGCAATCAGCCCCAGCATTTT
TRBV24-1,TRBD1,TRBJ2-3,once,CATSDRQGSTDTQYF,TGTGCCACCAGTGACCGACAGGGCTCCACAGATACGCAGTATTTT
TRBV5-1,TRBD2,TRBJ2-7,-,CASSRGDGHYEQYF,TGCGCCAGCAGCCGGGGGGACGGTCACTACGAGCAGTACTTC
TRBV3-1/TRBV3-2,TRBD2,TRBJ2-3,-,CASSQESRLAGVTDTQYF,TGTGCCAGCAGCCAAGAATCTCGCCTAGCGGGGGTCACAGATACGCAGTATTTT
TRBV18,-,TRBJ2-1,few,CASSGVSGNNEQFF,TGTGCCAGCTCCGGGGTGTCGGGAAACAATGAGCAGTTCTTC
TRBV28,TRBD2,TRBJ2-1,once,CAVSGSNEGGEQFF,TGTGCCGTCAGCGGGAGTAACGAGGGGGGTGAGCAGTTCTTC
TRBV5-1,-,TRBJ1-4,-,CASSSGRQYEKLFF,TGCGCCAGCAGCTCCGGTCGACAGTATGAAAAACTGTTTTTT
TRBV18,-,TRBJ2-2,-,CASSPGEAAHTGELFF,TGTGCCAGCTCACCAGGGGAGGCTGCTCACACCGGGGAGCTGTTTTTT
TRBV5-6,-,TRBJ1-3,-,CASSFAGHLSGNTIYF,TGTGCCAGCAGCTTTGCAGGGCACTTATCTGGAAACACCATATATTTT
TRBV2,TRBD1,TRBJ2-7,-,CASSAGTGVHEQYF,TGTGCCAGCAGCGCCGGGACAGGGGTACACGAGCAGTACTTC
TRBV9,TRBD2,TRBJ2-5,once,CASGTGVSEGRAQYF,TGTGCCAGCGGAACGGGAGTATCAGAAGGGAGGGCCCAGTACTTC
TRBV7-2,-,TRBJ1-6,-,CASSLLDRSPLHF,TGTGCCAGCAGCTTATTAGATCGCTCACCCCTCCACTTT
TRBV19,-,TRBJ2-3,few,CASSIVGAGADTQYF,TGTGCCAGTAGTATTGTGGGAGCCGGCGCAGATACGCAGTATTTT
TRBV9,-,TRBJ2-2,-,CASSVDGINTGELFF,TGTGCCAGCAGCGTAGACGGGATCAACACCGGGGAGCTGTTTTTT
TRBV6-5,TRBD2,TRBJ2-7,once,CATHGGYGEQYF,TGTGCCACCCACGGGGGGTACGGCGAGCAGTACTTC
TRBV27,-,TRBJ1-4,few,CASSFGQQGEKLFF,TGTGCCAGCAGTTTTGGTCAACAGGGAGAAAAACTGTTTTTT
TRBV30,TRBD2,TRBJ2-4,-,CAWSAGSGDQNIQYF,TGTGCCTGGAGTGCAGGTAGCGGGGATCAAAACATTCAGTACTTC
TRBV12-3/TRBV12-4,TRBD1,TRBJ1-2,once,CASSPGTGYGYTF,TGTGCCAGCAGTCCCGGGACAGGGTATGGCTACACCTTC
TRBV7-8,-,TRBJ1-1,-,CASSFPGLTTEAFF,TGTGCCAGCAGCTTCCCGGGTCTAACGACTGAAGCTTTCTTT
TRBV9,-,TRBJ1-4,-,CASSVGSGGGTNEKLFF,TGTGCCAGCAGCGTGGGGAGCGGGGGAGGGACGAATGAAAAACTGTTTTTT
TRBV27,-,TRBJ2-5,-,CASSLSSSGAETQYF,TGTGCCAGCAGTTTATCGTCGTCAGGCGCAGAGACCCAGTACTTC
TRBV7-2,-,TRBJ1-2,-,CASSLAPSGSGYGYTF,TGTGCCAGCAGCTTAGCGCCCTCGGGAAGCGGCTATGGCTACACCTTC
TRBV11-2,TRBD2,TRBJ2-7,-,CASSLEGLAAYEQYF,TGTGCCAGCAGCTTAGAGGGACTAGCGGCCTACGAGCAGTACTTC
TRBV5-6,-,TRBJ1-1,-,CASSLVGVNTEAFF,TGTGCCAGCAGCTTGGTCGGAGTGAACACTGAAGCTTTCTTT
TRBV7-3,-,TRBJ2-7,-,CASSLGGAGEQYF,TGTGCCAGCAGCTTAGGGGGGGCTGGCGAGCAGTACTTC
TRBV28,-,TRBJ1-1,-,CASRSMNTEAFF,TGTGCCAGCAGGAGCATGAACACTGAAGCTTTCTTT
TRBV9,TRBD1,TRBJ2-7,-,CASSVGDRVHSYEQYF,TGTGCCAGCAGCGTAGGCGACAGGGTTCACTCCTACGAGCAGTACTTC
TRBV5-1,TRBD1,TRBJ1-1,-,CASGQGSGTTEAFF,TGCGCCAGCGGACAGGGATCGGGGACCACTGAAGCTTTCTTT
TRBV7-9,TRBD1,TRBJ1-1,-,CASSPRTGDGEAFF,TGTGCCAGCAGCCCCCGGACAGGGGACGGTGAAGCTTTCTTT
TRBV2,TRBD2,TRBJ2-3,-,CASTGGRRTDTQYF,TGTGCCAGCACGGGGGGGAGAAGGACAGATACGCAGTATTTT
TRBV7-9,-,TRBJ2-5,-,CASTPRETQYF,TGTGCCAGCACCCCGAGAGAGACCCAGTACTTC
TRBV5-1,-,TRBJ1-2,-,CASSRVTWGGYGYTF,TGCGCCAGCAGCCGAGTGACCTGGGGAGGCTATGGCTACACCTTC
TRBV11-2,TRBD1,TRBJ1-4,-,CASSSRLQGNEKLFF,TGTGCCAGCAGCTCTAGATTACAGGGGAATGAAAAACTGTTTTTT
TRBV11-1,TRBD2,TRBJ2-1,-,CASSLGLAGGLDEQFF,TGTGCCAGCAGCTTGGGACTAGCGGGAGGGCTGGATGAGCAGTTCTTC
TRBV7-2,TRBD1,TRBJ1-4,-,CASSPNRGYGEKLFF,TGTGCCAGCAGCCCTAACAGGGGGTACGGTGAAAAACTGTTTTTT
TRBV7-2,-,TRBJ2-5,-,CASSNPSLLGTYF,TGTGCCAGCAGCAATCCCTCCCTCTTAGGGACTTACTTC
TRBV7-9,-,TRBJ2-3,-,CASSLARGSTDTQYF,TGTGCCAGCAGCTTAGCGCGCGGGAGCACAGATACGCAGTATTTT
TRBV28,TRBD1,TRBJ2-2,-,CASTLGRTGGHGELFF,TGTGCCAGCACTTTGGGGAGGACAGGGGGACACGGGGAGCTGTTTTTT
TRBV6-6,-,TRBJ1-2,-,CASSKEGYGYTF,TGTGCCAGCAGTAAGGAGGGCTATGGCTACACCTTC
TRBV5-4,TRBD1,TRBJ2-6,once,CATGTGVSGANVLTF,TGTGCCACCGGGACAGGGGTTTCTGGGGCCAACGTCCTGACTTTC
TRBV29-1,-,TRBJ2-7,-,CSVEAWGPGGSYEQYF,TGCAGCGTTGAAGCCTGGGGCCCCGGGGGCTCCTACGAGCAGTACTTC
TRBV2,TRBD1,TRBJ1-2,-,CASRPQGGNYGYTF,TGTGCCAGCAGACCTCAGGGGGGTAACTATGGCTACACCTTC